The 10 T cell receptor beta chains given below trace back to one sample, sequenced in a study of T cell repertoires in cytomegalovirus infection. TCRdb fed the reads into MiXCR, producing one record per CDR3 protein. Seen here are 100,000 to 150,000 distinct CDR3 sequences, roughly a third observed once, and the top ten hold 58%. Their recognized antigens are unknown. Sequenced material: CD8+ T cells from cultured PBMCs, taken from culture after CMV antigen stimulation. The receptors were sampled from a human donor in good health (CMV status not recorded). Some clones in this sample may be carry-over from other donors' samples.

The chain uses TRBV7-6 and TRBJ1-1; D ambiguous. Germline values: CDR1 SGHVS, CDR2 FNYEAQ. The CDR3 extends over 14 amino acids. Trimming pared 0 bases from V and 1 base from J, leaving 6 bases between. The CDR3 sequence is CASSLAEKNTEAFF. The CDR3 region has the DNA TGTGCCAGCAGCTTAGCAGAAAAGAACACTGAAGCTTTCTTT.

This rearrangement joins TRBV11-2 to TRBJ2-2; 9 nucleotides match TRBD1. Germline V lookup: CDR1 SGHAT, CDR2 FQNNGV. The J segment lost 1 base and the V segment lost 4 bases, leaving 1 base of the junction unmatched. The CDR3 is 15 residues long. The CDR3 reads CASSSGQGNTGELFF. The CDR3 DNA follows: TGTGCCAGCAGCTCGGGACAGGGGAACACCGGGGAGCTGTTTTTT.

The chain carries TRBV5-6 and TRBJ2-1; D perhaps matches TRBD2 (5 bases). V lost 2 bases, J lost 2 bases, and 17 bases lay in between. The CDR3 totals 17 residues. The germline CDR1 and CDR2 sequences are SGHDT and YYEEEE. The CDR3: CASSFSSGYGTYNEQFF. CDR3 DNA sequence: TGTGCCAGCAGCTTTTCGTCCGGGTACGGGACCTACAATGAGCAGTTCTTC.

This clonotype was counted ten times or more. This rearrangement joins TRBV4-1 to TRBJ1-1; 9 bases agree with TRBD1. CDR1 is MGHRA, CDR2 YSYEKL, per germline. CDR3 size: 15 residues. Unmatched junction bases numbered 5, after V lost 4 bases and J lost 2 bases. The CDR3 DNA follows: TGCGCCAGCAGCCCCTCACAGGGGGCCAACACTGAAGCTTTCTTT. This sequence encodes CASSPSQGANTEAFF.

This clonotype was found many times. CDR3 loop: CASSLVPGRDSPLHF. The CDR3 DNA follows: TGTGCCAGCAGCTTAGTCCCAGGGCGGGATTCACCCCTCCACTTT. This chain uses TRBV7-2 with TRBJ1-6; D is perhaps TRBD1 (5 bases). Germline V gene lookup returns CDR1 SGHTA and CDR2 FQGNSA. There are 15 residues in the CDR3. Trimming left V 1 base short and J 8 bases short, with 12 bases between. Drawing the rest from reference TRBV7-2 and TRBJ1-6, the complete variable domain is GAGVSQSPSNKVTEKGKDVELRCDPISGHTALYWYRQSLGQGLEFLIYFQGNSAPDKSGLPSDRFSAERTGGSVSTLTIQRTQQEDSAVYLCASSLVPGRDSPLHFGNGTRLTVT.

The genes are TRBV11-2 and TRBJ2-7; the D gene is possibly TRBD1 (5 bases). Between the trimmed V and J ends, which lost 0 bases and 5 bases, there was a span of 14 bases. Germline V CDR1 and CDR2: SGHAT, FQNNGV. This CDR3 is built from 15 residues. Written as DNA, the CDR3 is TGTGCCAGCAGCTTAGACCAGGGCTTGGTCCACGAGCAGTACTTC. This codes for CASSLDQGLVHEQYF.

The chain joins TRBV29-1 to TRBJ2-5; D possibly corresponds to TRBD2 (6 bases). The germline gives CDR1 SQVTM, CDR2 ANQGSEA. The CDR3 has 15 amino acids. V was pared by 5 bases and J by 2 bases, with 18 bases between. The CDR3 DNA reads TGCAGCGTTTGGGGAGGCTTTACACCTCAAGAGACCCAGTACTTC. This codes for CSVWGGFTPQETQYF.

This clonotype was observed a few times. CDR3 bases: TGTGCCAGCAGTTACTCCATGAACACTGAAGCTTTCTTT. Translating gives CASSYSMNTEAFF. This chain links TRBV6-6 with TRBJ1-1; unclear D gene. Trimming took 0 bases from V and 0 from J, leaving 2 bases between them. Germline lookup yields CDR1 MNHNY and CDR2 SVGAGI (reference sequence). This CDR3 is 13 amino acids long.

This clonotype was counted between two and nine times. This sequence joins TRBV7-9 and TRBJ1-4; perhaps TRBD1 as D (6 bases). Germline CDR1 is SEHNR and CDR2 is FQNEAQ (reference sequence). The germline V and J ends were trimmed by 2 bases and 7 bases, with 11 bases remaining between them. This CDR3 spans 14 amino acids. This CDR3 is CASSLQGNREKLFF. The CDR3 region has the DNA TGTGCCAGCAGCTTACAGGGGAATCGTGAAAAACTGTTTTTT. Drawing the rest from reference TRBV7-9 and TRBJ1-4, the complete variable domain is DTGVSQNPRHKITKRGQNVTFRCDPISEHNRLYWYRQTLGQGPEFLTYFQNEAQLEKSRLLSDRFSAERPKGSFSTLEIQRTEQGDSAMYLCASSLQGNREKLFFGSGTQLSVL.

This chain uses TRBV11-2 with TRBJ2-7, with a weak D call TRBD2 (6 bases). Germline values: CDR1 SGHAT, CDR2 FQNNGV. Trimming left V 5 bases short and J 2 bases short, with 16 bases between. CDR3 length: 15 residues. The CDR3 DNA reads TGTGCCAGCAGCCCTGGCGGCGGGACTGCCTACGAGCAGTACTTC. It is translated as CASSPGGGTAYEQYF.